This T cell receptor (beta chain) was sequenced in a study of blood T cells in healthy people across ages. Germline loops: CDR1 DFQATT, CDR2 SNEGSKA (reference sequence). The germline V and J ends were trimmed by 5 bases and 4 bases, with 15 bases remaining between them. CDR3 size: 14 residues. The count of this clonotype is one. It was with a sample-barcoded 5' primer and a J-beta primer mix that a second PCR of roughly 7 to 12 cycles was run. TCRdb reprocessed the 5' RACE reads with MiXCR, giving one entry per CDR3 protein. The sample shows around 990,000 distinct CDR3 sequences, less than 45% of them seen only once.

The chain recombines TRBV20-1 with TRBJ1-3, with no clear D. The source material was blood. The receptor was isolated from a young man in good health. The CDR3 DNA reads as TGCAGTGCTCCCGGGATCCCGGGAGGAAACACCATATATTTT. Protein product: CSAPGIPGGNTIYF.